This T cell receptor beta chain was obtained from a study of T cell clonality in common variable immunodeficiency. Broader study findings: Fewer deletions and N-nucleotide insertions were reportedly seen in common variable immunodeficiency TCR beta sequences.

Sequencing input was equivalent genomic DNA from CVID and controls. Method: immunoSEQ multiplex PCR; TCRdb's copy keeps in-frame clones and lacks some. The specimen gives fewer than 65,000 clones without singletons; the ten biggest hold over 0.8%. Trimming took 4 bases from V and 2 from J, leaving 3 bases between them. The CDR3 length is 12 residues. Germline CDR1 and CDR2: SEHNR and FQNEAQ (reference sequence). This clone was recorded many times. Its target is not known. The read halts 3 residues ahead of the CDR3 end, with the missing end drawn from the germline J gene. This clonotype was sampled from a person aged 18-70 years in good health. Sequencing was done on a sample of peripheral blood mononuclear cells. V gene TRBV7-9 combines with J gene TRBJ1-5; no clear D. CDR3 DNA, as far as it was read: TGTGCCAGCAGCTCGGGCAATCAGCCC. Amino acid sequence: CASSSGNQP. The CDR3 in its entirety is CASSSGNQPQHF.